One sample yielded the 32 T cell receptor beta chains listed below, sequenced in a study of cytomegalovirus exposure and HLA in healthy donors. The PCR ran on 60 Vbeta and 13 Jbeta primers. Profiled with immunoSEQ multiplex PCR; TCRdb holds only in-frame clones, not every one. This table holds 150,000 to 200,000 clones, 55% to 80% found once. Sequences were obtained from PBMCs. These receptors were taken from a woman aged 18-35 years in good health and CMV-seropositive.

The V gene is TRBV5-1, the J gene TRBJ1-1; unclear D gene. Trimming removed 7 bases at V and 1 base at J, with 26 bases between. This CDR3 has 18 residues. The V gene's germline CDR1 is SGHRS and CDR2 YFSETQ. The CDR3 region is CASSLARGKTATNTEAFF. In nucleotides, the CDR3 is TGCGCCAGCTCCTTAGCGCGGGGAAAAACGGCTACGAACACTGAAGCTTTCTTT.

The rearrangement joins TRBV7-6 to TRBJ2-5; 8 nucleotides align to TRBD1. V dropped 8 bases and J dropped 3; count of bases not matched to a gene: 8. The V gene's germline CDR1 is SGHVS and CDR2 FNYEAQ. The CDR3 runs 14 residues. The CDR3 is CASATGGFEETQYF. CDR3 bases: TGTGCCAGCGCTACAGGGGGTTTTGAAGAGACCCAGTACTTC.

This sequence joins TRBV10-3 and TRBJ2-7, with TRBD2 identical over 7 bases. The CDR3 runs 16 residues. Losses at the gene ends were 3 bases for V and 3 bases for J; bases not matched to a gene: 11. The V gene's germline CDR1 is ENHRY and CDR2 SYGVKD. The CDR3: CAISDNRPASGYEQYF. The CDR3 coding sequence is TGTGCCATCAGTGATAACCGCCCAGCTAGCGGCTACGAGCAGTACTTC.

This sequence joins TRBV19 and TRBJ2-1; TRBD2 aligns across 7 bases. V shed 3 bases and J 5 bases; nucleotides not matched to a gene: 7. The CDR3 contains 15 residues. Germline V gene lookup returns CDR1 LNHDA and CDR2 SQIVND (reference sequence). The CDR3 here is CASSIWGGIDNEQFF. As DNA, the CDR3 is TGTGCCAGTAGTATCTGGGGGGGGATTGACAATGAGCAGTTCTTC.

This rearrangement joins TRBV6-6 to TRBJ2-2; TRBD2 is a possible D gene (6 bases). The CDR3 totals 15 residues. V shed 7 bases and J shed 5 bases, with 17 bases lying between them. CDR1 is MNHNY, CDR2 SVGAGI, per germline (reference sequence). CDR3: CASTLGGRETGELFF. As DNA, the CDR3 is TGTGCCAGCACCCTCGGAGGGCGAGAAACCGGGGAGCTGTTTTTT.

The rearrangement uses TRBV7-9 and TRBJ2-6; D uncertain. Trimming pared 4 bases from V and 3 bases from J, leaving 19 bases between. Germline assignment: CDR1 SEHNR and CDR2 FQNEAQ (reference sequence). The CDR3 runs 18 residues. The CDR3 nucleotides are TGTGCCAGCAGCTATCGCCCTCGCCAGGTCGGTGGGGCCAACGTCCTGACTTTC. Amino acids: CASSYRPRQVGGANVLTF.

This clone was seen only a few times. The rearrangement uses TRBV13 and TRBJ2-7; 8 positions match TRBD1. The ends lost 0 bases at V and 3 bases at J; junction bases unmatched: 4. Per germline, CDR1 PRHDT and CDR2 FYEKMQ (reference sequence). The CDR3 runs to 15 residues. The CDR3 nucleotides read TGTGCCAGCAGCTTAGGACAGGGGGGTTTCTACGAGCAGTACTTC. This encodes CASSLGQGGFYEQYF.

The chain couples TRBV6-5 to TRBJ2-2; D possibly corresponds to TRBD2 (5 bases). V shed 5 bases and J shed 4 bases, with 11 bases lying between them. Germline CDR1 and CDR2: MNHEY and SVGAGI. The CDR3 runs 14 residues. CDR3 loop: CASSMGGSTGELFF. The CDR3 DNA follows: TGTGCCAGCAGTATGGGTGGGAGCACCGGGGAGCTGTTTTTT.

The V call is TRBV27, the J call TRBJ2-3; D might be TRBD2 (6 bases). CDR3 length: 13 amino acids. Deletions cut 9 bases from V and 2 bases from J, with 12 bases between. Looked up from germline, CDR1 is MNHEY and CDR2 is SMNVEV (reference sequence). Here the CDR3 DNA reads TGTGCCAGTTTAGCGGTGAACACAGATACGCAGTATTTT. Protein sequence: CASLAVNTDTQYF.

The chain has TRBV27 and TRBJ2-1, with TRBD1 matching over 9 bases. The CDR3 has 15 residues. The V gene end was trimmed by 2 bases and the J gene end by 10 bases; junction bases not matched to a gene: 9. Germline assignment: CDR1 MNHEY and CDR2 SMNVEV (reference sequence). CDR3 in amino acids: CASSLKGLGQGEQFF. CDR3 in DNA: TGTGCCAGCAGTTTAAAGGGACTCGGACAGGGGGAGCAGTTCTTC.

The gene calls are TRBV4-1 and TRBJ2-7, with 11 bases matching TRBD2. Per the germline V gene, CDR1 is MGHRA and CDR2 is YSYEKL. The CDR3 consists of 17 residues. With V trimmed by 1 base and J by 4 bases, 9 bases remained unmatched. The CDR3 sequence: CASSQAPVLAGEYEQYF. The DNA of the CDR3 is TGCGCCAGCAGCCAAGCCCCCGTACTAGCGGGAGAGTACGAGCAGTACTTC.

The chain recombines TRBV9 with TRBJ1-5, with TRBD1 matching 7 bases. Trimming removed 2 bases from V and 12 bases from J; junction bases left unmatched: 14. Germline lookup yields CDR1 SGDLS and CDR2 YYNGEE. This CDR3 contains 15 residues. The CDR3 here is CASSVGTAVGSLQHF. CDR3 in DNA: TGTGCCAGCAGCGTGGGGACAGCTGTAGGATCTCTCCAGCATTTT.

J is TRBJ1-5 and V is TRBV10-3; D is possibly TRBD1 (6 bases). CDR1 ENHRY and CDR2 SYGVKD come from the germline V gene. The CDR3 has 12 amino acids. V lost 8 bases and J 3 bases, leaving 8 bases between the germline ends. The CDR3 is CAIGTNNQPQHF. CDR3 nucleotides: TGTGCCATCGGGACAAACAATCAGCCCCAGCATTTT.

The gene calls are TRBV5-4 and TRBJ2-1; 15 bases line up with TRBD2. V lost 3 bases to trimming and J lost 4 bases; unmatched junction nucleotides: 8. Germline V lookup: CDR1 SGHNT, CDR2 YYREEE (reference sequence). The CDR3 length is 18 residues. In DNA, the CDR3 is TGTGCCAGCAGCTCGGGACTAGCGGGAGGTCGGAGATACAATGAGCAGTTCTTC. Translation: CASSSGLAGGRRYNEQFF. Looking up the rest from reference TRBV5-4 and TRBJ2-1 gives the full variable domain: ETGVTQSPTHLIKTRGQQVTLRCSSQSGHNTVSWYQQALGQGPQFIFQYYREEENGRGNFPPRFSGLQFPNYSSELNVNALELDDSALYLCASSSGLAGGRRYNEQFFGPGTRLTVL.

The CDR3 sequence: CASEKTGTGTEAFF. The CDR3 DNA follows: TGTGCCAGCGAAAAAACCGGGACAGGGACCGAAGCTTTCTTT. The chain links TRBV25-1 to TRBJ1-1, with 9 bases lining up with TRBD1. Per the germline V gene, CDR1 is MGHDK and CDR2 is SYGVNS. V lost 8 bases and J lost 8; bases outside the gene matches: 12. The CDR3 has 14 residues. The full variable domain, with the rest looked up from reference TRBV25-1 and TRBJ1-1, is EADIYQTPRYLVIGTGKKITLECSQTMGHDKMYWYQQDPGMELHLIHYSYGVNSTEKGDLSSESTVSRIRTEHFPLTLESARPSHTSQYLCASEKTGTGTEAFFGQGTRLTVV.

The rearrangement joins TRBV25-1 to TRBJ2-5; D is uncertain. The CDR3 runs 13 residues. V shed 5 bases and J shed 0 bases, with 7 bases lying between them. Germline CDR1 is MGHDK and CDR2 is SYGVNS. CDR3 in DNA: TGTGCCAGCAGTAGCCGTTACCAAGAGACCCAGTACTTC. It yields the protein CASSSRYQETQYF.

The J gene is TRBJ1-3, the V gene TRBV9, with a possible D match to TRBD1 (5 bases). This CDR3 contains 15 residues. In germline, CDR1 is SGDLS, CDR2 YYNGEE. V shed 0 bases and J shed 4 bases, with 11 bases lying between them. CDR3 sequence reads: CASSVGTIDGNTIYF. The CDR3 DNA reads as TGTGCCAGCAGCGTAGGGACAATCGACGGAAACACCATATATTTT. Variable domain in full (rest from reference TRBV9 and TRBJ1-3): DSGVTQTPKHLITATGQRVTLRCSPRSGDLSVYWYQQSLDQGLQFLIQYYNGEERAKGNILERFSAQQFPDLHSELNLSSLELGDSALYFCASSVGTIDGNTIYFGEGSWLTVV.

The chain uses TRBV7-3 and TRBJ1-1; 9 nucleotides align to TRBD1. From germline, CDR1 is SGHTA and CDR2 FQGTGA. The length of the CDR3 is 14 residues. V lost 3 bases, J lost 10 bases, and 9 bases stayed unmatched. CDR3 region: CASSLGETGGRAFF. The CDR3 nucleotides read TGTGCCAGCAGCTTGGGAGAGACAGGGGGACGAGCTTTCTTT.

A remark on this clone: A junction end diverges from the germline sequence, so it may reflect a read error. This chain links TRBV4-1 with TRBJ2-1, with 9 nucleotides matching TRBD2. This CDR3 is built from 12 residues. Looked up from germline, CDR1 is MGHRA and CDR2 is YSYEKL. CDR3 coding DNA: TGCGCCAGCAGCCAAGAAGGACTAGCGAAGGTCTTC. Translating gives CASSQEGLAKVF.

This clone was recorded a few times. The chain has TRBV6-5 and TRBJ2-7; 10 bases map to TRBD1. Trimming took 0 bases from V and 4 from J; bases not matched to a gene: 3. Germline V gives CDR1 MNHEY, CDR2 SVGAGI. The CDR3 loop spans 15 amino acids. CDR3 residues: CASSYSWTGGYEQYF. The CDR3 nucleotides are TGTGCCAGCAGTTACTCCTGGACAGGGGGTTACGAGCAGTACTTC.

The count of this clone is one. This chain joins TRBV6-6 and TRBJ2-3, with TRBD1 identical over 10 bases. The V and J ends lost 2 bases and 4 bases, in that order; junction bases with no gene match: 6. Per the germline V gene, CDR1 is MNHNY and CDR2 is SVGAGI (reference sequence). CDR3 length: 16 amino acids. The CDR3 region has the DNA TGTGCCAGCAGTTACACCGACAGGGGGCCGGCAGATACGCAGTATTTT. It translates to CASSYTDRGPADTQYF.

The chain has TRBV4-2 and TRBJ2-3; no reliable D call. Looked up from germline, CDR1 is LGHNA and CDR2 is YNFKEQ. This CDR3 comprises 14 residues. The V and J ends lost 1 base and 6 bases respectively, with 11 bases between them. The CDR3 spells CASSQVLSPDTQYF. The CDR3, as DNA: TGTGCCAGCAGCCAAGTTCTTTCTCCCGATACGCAGTATTTT.

This chain joins TRBV7-9 and TRBJ2-1, with 9 positions matching TRBD2. V trimming: 1 base; J trimming: 9 bases; junction bases outside the gene matches: 10. CDR3 length: 16 residues. Germline CDR1 is SEHNR and CDR2 is FQNEAQ (reference sequence). The CDR3 loop reads CASSLDSSGRLGEQFF. In nucleotides, the CDR3 is TGTGCCAGCAGCTTAGATTCCAGCGGGAGGTTGGGTGAGCAGTTCTTC.

This clone has a single count. J is TRBJ2-1 and V is TRBV28; TRBD2 matches 8 bases. The CDR3 has 16 residues. The V gene end was trimmed by 7 bases and the J gene end by 5 bases; junction bases not matched to a gene: 13. CDR1 and CDR2 (germline): MDHEN, SYDVKM. CDR3 in amino acids: CASTSPGTSFNNEQFF. CDR3 sequence (DNA): TGTGCCAGCACCTCTCCCGGGACTAGTTTTAACAATGAGCAGTTCTTC.

The V and J genes are TRBV5-1 and TRBJ1-2; D is ambiguous. From germline, CDR1 is SGHRS and CDR2 YFSETQ. There are 15 residues in the CDR3. V was trimmed by 7 bases and J by 7 bases, leaving 23 bases between them. The CDR3 DNA reads TGCGCCAGCCACAACGTCCGGGCGGCGGGTCGTGGCTACACCTTC. Amino acids: CASHNVRAAGRGYTF.

This chain uses TRBV6-4 with TRBJ1-1; a weak D match, TRBD1 (6 bases). Trimming removed 4 bases from V and 0 bases from J, with 9 bases in between. Germline loops: CDR1 MRHNA, CDR2 SNTAGT. The CDR3 is 14 amino acids. This chain's CDR3 is CASSGQALNTEAFF. CDR3 coding DNA: TGTGCCAGCAGTGGACAGGCGTTGAACACTGAAGCTTTCTTT.

The chain has TRBV7-9 and TRBJ2-7; D may be TRBD1 (6 bases). V gave up 7 bases and J gave up 2 bases, with 18 bases separating them. The CDR3 consists of 15 residues. Germline loops: CDR1 SEHNR, CDR2 FQNEAQ (reference sequence). Here the CDR3 DNA reads TGTGCCAGCACCCCGGACAGCTTCTCCCCCTACGAGCAGTACTTC. As protein: CASTPDSFSPYEQYF.

The J gene is TRBJ1-3, the V gene TRBV5-1, with 8 bases that match TRBD1. Germline CDR1 and CDR2: SGHRS and YFSETQ. Trimming cost V 4 bases and J 0 bases; bases outside gene matches: 6. The length of the CDR3 is 16 residues. In nucleotides, the CDR3 is TGCGCCAGCAGCCCCAGGGGGCTGAGCTCTGGAAACACCATATATTTT. Its translation is CASSPRGLSSGNTIYF.

This chain uses TRBV5-1 with TRBJ2-7; the match to TRBD1 covers 7 bases. From germline, CDR1 is SGHRS and CDR2 YFSETQ. V shed 4 bases and J 6 bases; nucleotides not matched to a gene: 16. This CDR3 is 16 amino acids long. The chain's CDR3 is CASSDPMGQTGTEQYF. The CDR3 DNA follows: TGCGCCAGCAGCGACCCTATGGGGCAGACAGGGACCGAGCAGTACTTC.

The rearrangement joins TRBV19 to TRBJ1-1; D is unresolved. Trimming took off 2 bases at V and 2 bases at J, with 9 bases between the two ends. Germline assignment: CDR1 LNHDA and CDR2 SQIVND (reference sequence). This CDR3 has 14 amino acids. As DNA, the CDR3 is TGTGCCAGTAGTATATCTCACTCAAACACTGAAGCTTTCTTT. Translated, it gives CASSISHSNTEAFF.

This chain joins TRBV19 and TRBJ1-2; 9 nucleotides match TRBD1. The CDR3 totals 13 residues. V lost 4 bases and J lost 7; bases outside the gene matches: 4. CDR1 is LNHDA and CDR2 is SQIVND in the germline V gene (reference sequence). The CDR3 nucleotides are TGTGCCAGTAGTAACAGGGGGCAGGTTGGCTACACCTTC. Amino acid sequence: CASSNRGQVGYTF.

The chain recombines TRBV29-1 with TRBJ2-3; perhaps TRBD2 as D (5 bases). The CDR3 has 13 residues. Germline lookup yields CDR1 SQVTM and CDR2 ANQGSEA. Deletions cut 4 bases from V and 0 bases from J, with 8 bases between. CDR3 DNA: TGCAGCGTTGTTGGCGGGAGCACAGATACGCAGTATTTT. It specifies CSVVGGSTDTQYF.